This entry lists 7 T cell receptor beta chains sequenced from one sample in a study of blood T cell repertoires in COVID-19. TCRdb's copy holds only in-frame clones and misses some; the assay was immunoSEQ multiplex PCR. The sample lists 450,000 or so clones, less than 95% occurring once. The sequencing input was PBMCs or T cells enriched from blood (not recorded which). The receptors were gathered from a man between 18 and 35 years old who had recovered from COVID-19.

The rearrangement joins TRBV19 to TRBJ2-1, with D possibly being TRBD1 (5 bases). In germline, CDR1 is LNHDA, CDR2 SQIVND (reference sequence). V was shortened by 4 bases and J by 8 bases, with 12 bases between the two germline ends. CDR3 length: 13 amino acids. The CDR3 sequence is CASSKGRRDEQFF. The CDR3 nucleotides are TGTGCCAGTAGTAAGGGGCGCAGGGATGAGCAGTTCTTC. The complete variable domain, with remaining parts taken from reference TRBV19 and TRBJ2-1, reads DGGITQSPKYLFRKEGQNVTLSCEQNLNHDAMYWYRQDPGQGLRLIYYSQIVNDFQKGDIAEGYSVSREKKESFPLTVTSAQKNPTAFYLCASSKGRRDEQFFGPGTRLTVL.

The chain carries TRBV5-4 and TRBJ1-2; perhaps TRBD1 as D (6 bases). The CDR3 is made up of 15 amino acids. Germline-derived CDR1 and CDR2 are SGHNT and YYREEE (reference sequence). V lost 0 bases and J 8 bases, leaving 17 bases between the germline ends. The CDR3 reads CASSLDSGVGGGYTF. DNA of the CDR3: TGTGCCAGCAGCTTGGATTCAGGGGTCGGTGGAGGCTACACCTTC.

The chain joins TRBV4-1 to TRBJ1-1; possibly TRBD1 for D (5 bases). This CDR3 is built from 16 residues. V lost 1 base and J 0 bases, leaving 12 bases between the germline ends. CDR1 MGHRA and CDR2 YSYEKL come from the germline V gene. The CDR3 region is CASSQVGRGVNTEAFF. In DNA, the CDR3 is TGCGCCAGCAGCCAAGTGGGACGGGGGGTGAACACTGAAGCTTTCTTT.

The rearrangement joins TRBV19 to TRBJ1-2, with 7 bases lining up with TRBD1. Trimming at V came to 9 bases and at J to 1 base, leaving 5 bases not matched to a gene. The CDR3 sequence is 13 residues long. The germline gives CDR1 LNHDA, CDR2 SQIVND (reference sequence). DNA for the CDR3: TGTGCCAGCCGGACAGGAATTAACTATGGCTACACCTTC. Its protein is CASRTGINYGYTF.

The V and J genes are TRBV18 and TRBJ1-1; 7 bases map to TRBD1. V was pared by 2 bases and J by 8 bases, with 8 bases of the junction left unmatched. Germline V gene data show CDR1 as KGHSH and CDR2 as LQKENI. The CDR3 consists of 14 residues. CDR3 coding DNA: TGTGCCAGCTCACCAGACAGGGACGGCCCCGAAGCTTTCTTT. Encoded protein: CASSPDRDGPEAFF. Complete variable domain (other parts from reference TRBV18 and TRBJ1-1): NAGVMQNPRHLVRRRGQEARLRCSPMKGHSHVYWYRQLPEEGLKFMVYLQKENIIDESGMPKERFSAEFPKEGPSILRIQQVVRGDSAAYFCASSPDRDGPEAFFGQGTRLTVV.

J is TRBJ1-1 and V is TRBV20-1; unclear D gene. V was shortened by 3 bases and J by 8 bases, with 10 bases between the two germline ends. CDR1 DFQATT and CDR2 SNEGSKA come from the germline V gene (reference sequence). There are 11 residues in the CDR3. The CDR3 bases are TGCAGTGCTAGTCCGGAGTGGGAAGCTTTCTTT. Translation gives CSASPEWEAFF.

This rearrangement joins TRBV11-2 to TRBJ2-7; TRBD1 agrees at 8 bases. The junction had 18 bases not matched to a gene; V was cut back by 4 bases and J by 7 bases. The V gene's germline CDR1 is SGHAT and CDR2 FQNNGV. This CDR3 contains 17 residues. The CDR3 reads CASSYQIPGTGAWEQYF. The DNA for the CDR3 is TGTGCCAGCAGCTACCAAATCCCCGGGACAGGTGCTTGGGAGCAGTACTTC.